The entry below describes one TCR beta chain. The antigen is undetermined. The sample is drawn from a study of CD8 T cells in Susac syndrome. General study findings and limits: The relatively small number of individuals in the TCR sequencing and HLA analysis was acknowledged by the study.

Random hexamers served to reverse transcribe about 0.45 to 1 ug RNA. MiXCR was run by TCRdb on the immunoSEQ multiplex PCR reads, yielding one entry per CDR3 protein. Of roughly 75,000 distinct CDR3 sequences listed, approximately 93% are singletons. The CDR3 totals 15 residues. V lost 3 bases and J lost 2, with 14 bases in between. Looked up from germline, CDR1 is SGHKS and CDR2 is YYEKEE (reference sequence). The source is a human donor with Susac syndrome. The gene calls are TRBV5-5 and TRBJ2-5; a possible D gene is TRBD2 (6 bases). Source material: CD4+ T cells from PBMCs. The chain's CDR3 is CASSSPPGLQETQYF. The CDR3 DNA reads TGTGCCAGCAGCTCGCCCCCGGGACTTCAAGAGACCCAGTACTTC.